One and the same sample provided the 22 T cell receptor beta chains below, sequenced in a study of T-cell reconstitution after alpha-beta-depleted transplantation in children. Unique molecular identifiers were used in preparing the TCRbeta library. Each CDR3 protein gets one entry after TCRdb re-called the PCR reads with MiXCR. The repertoire holds approximately 85,000 distinct CDR3 sequences, less than 15% seen once, with around 26% in the top ten. The specimen comprised PBMCs, mostly from graft donor cells, sampled 180 days after TCRalphabeta/CD19-depleted stem cell transplant. The receptors shown here come from a male patient between 2 and 15 years old who had a stem cell transplant for acute lymphoblastic leukemia, so the T cells may come from the graft donor.

This chain links TRBV4-1 with TRBJ2-4; D unresolved. The V gene lost 0 bases and the J gene lost 7 bases, with 10 bases spanning the gap. Per the germline V gene, CDR1 is MGHRA and CDR2 is YSYEKL. This CDR3 region has 14 residues. CDR3 in amino acids: CASSQDLRVNIQYF. As DNA, the CDR3 is TGCGCCAGCAGCCAAGACCTTAGAGTCAACATTCAGTACTTC.

There are many counts of this clonotype. This chain links TRBV5-5 with TRBJ2-5; TRBD2 is a possible D gene (6 bases). This CDR3 contains 17 residues. V was shortened by 0 bases and J by 4 bases, with 19 bases between the two germline ends. Germline V gene sequence: CDR1 SGHKS, CDR2 YYEKEE (reference sequence). DNA of the CDR3: TGTGCCAGCAGCTTGGAGCCGGCGGGGACCGCCTCAGAGACCCAGTACTTC. This gives the protein CASSLEPAGTASETQYF.

This sequence joins TRBV4-3 and TRBJ1-2; the D gene is possibly TRBD1 (6 bases). Germline values: CDR1 LGHNA, CDR2 YSLEER. The CDR3 has 13 residues. The ends were cut back, 3 bases at V and 8 bases at J, with 13 bases in the middle. CDR3 region: CASSHAQGGGYTF. CDR3 nucleotides: TGCGCCAGCAGCCATGCACAGGGAGGGGGCTACACCTTC.

This clonotype has more than one count but fewer than ten. This rearrangement joins TRBV18 to TRBJ2-7, with D hard to call. This CDR3 spans 16 amino acids. Trimming took off 2 bases at V and 3 bases at J, with 17 bases between the two ends. Germline CDR1 reads KGHSH; CDR2 reads LQKENI. CDR3: CASSPGWARGCYEQYF. DNA of the CDR3: TGTGCCAGCTCACCAGGCTGGGCGCGTGGTTGCTACGAGCAGTACTTC.

The table lists this clonotype with a few counts. The rearrangement joins TRBV15 to TRBJ2-1, with 10 bases aligning to TRBD2. In germline, CDR1 is LNHNV, CDR2 YYDKDF (reference sequence). V shed 5 bases, J shed 6 bases, and the junction held 7 bases outside the gene matches. The CDR3 extends over 15 amino acids. CDR3 protein: CATSSSGSPPNEQFF. DNA of the CDR3: TGTGCCACCAGCTCTAGCGGGAGTCCCCCCAATGAGCAGTTCTTC. Drawing the rest from reference TRBV15 and TRBJ2-1, the complete variable domain is DAMVIQNPRYQVTQFGKPVTLSCSQTLNHNVMYWYQQKSSQAPKLLFHYYDKDFNNEADTPDNFQSRRPNTSFCFLDIRSPGLGDTAMYLCATSSSGSPPNEQFFGPGTRLTVL.

This clonotype appeared a few times. The chain is built from TRBV20-1 and TRBJ2-3, with D uncertain. V was trimmed by 4 bases and J by 4 bases, leaving 21 bases between them. This CDR3 is built from 16 residues. Germline V gene sequence: CDR1 DFQATT, CDR2 SNEGSKA (reference sequence). CDR3 loop: CSATGVLGSSPDTQYF. The CDR3 DNA follows: TGCAGTGCTACTGGGGTCCTGGGGTCTTCGCCAGATACGCAGTATTTT.

V is TRBV27 and J is TRBJ2-4, with D maybe TRBD1 (5 bases). This CDR3 spans 12 amino acids. V shed 1 base and J shed 9 bases, with 7 bases lying between them. Germline-derived CDR1 and CDR2 are MNHEY and SMNVEV (reference sequence). The CDR3 coding sequence is TGTGCCAGCAGTTTATATAGGGGCATTCAGTACTTC. It is translated as CASSLYRGIQYF.

This clonotype turned up a few times. The chain is built from TRBV4-3 and TRBJ1-4; D gene unclear. The V gene lost 0 bases and the J gene lost 7 bases, with 15 bases spanning the gap. The CDR3 is 16 residues long. The V gene's germline CDR1 is LGHNA and CDR2 YSLEER. Here the CDR3 reads CASSQDRAVSGEKLFF. The CDR3 DNA follows: TGCGCCAGCAGCCAAGATAGGGCAGTCAGTGGTGAAAAACTGTTTTTT.

The gene calls are TRBV27 and TRBJ2-7; 8 nucleotides align to TRBD1. Germline assignment: CDR1 MNHEY and CDR2 SMNVEV (reference sequence). The junction had 9 bases not matched to a gene; V was cut back by 6 bases and J by 2 bases. This CDR3 is 15 amino acids long. The CDR3: CASSPGQGGAYEQYF. CDR3 DNA sequence: TGTGCCAGCAGCCCCGGACAGGGAGGCGCCTACGAGCAGTACTTC.

This chain links TRBV28 with TRBJ2-7; D gene unclear. The CDR3 loop spans 12 amino acids. CDR1 and CDR2 (germline): MDHEN, SYDVKM. V was pared by 3 bases and J by 5 bases, with 8 bases between. DNA of the CDR3: TGTGCCAGCAGTTTCGGAGAGCACGAGCAGTACTTC. Residues: CASSFGEHEQYF.

The J gene is TRBJ2-3, the V gene TRBV10-2; D not certain. V lost 8 bases and J 2 bases, leaving 20 bases between the germline ends. The germline V gene has CDR1 WSHSY and CDR2 SAAADI. The CDR3 extends over 16 amino acids. This CDR3 is CASLQQGLVSTDTQYF. The DNA for the CDR3 is TGCGCCAGCCTCCAGCAAGGGCTGGTATCCACAGATACGCAGTATTTT.

Ten or more counts support this clonotype. The J gene is TRBJ2-2, the V gene TRBV20-1, with D possibly being TRBD1 (5 bases). The CDR3 is 13 amino acids. Germline V gene sequence: CDR1 DFQATT, CDR2 SNEGSKA (reference sequence). The ends were cut back, 1 base at V and 5 bases at J, with 8 bases in the middle. The CDR3 DNA reads TGCAGTGCTAGAGGGGGCGAAACCGGGGAGCTGTTTTTT. It is translated as CSARGGETGELFF.

This clonotype was picked up a small number of times. This sequence joins TRBV12-5 and TRBJ1-2; no reliable D call. This CDR3 comprises 15 residues. V lost 2 bases, J lost 5 bases, and 15 bases lay in between. In germline, CDR1 is LGHNT, CDR2 FRNRAP. The chain's CDR3 is CASGLSAGGSYGYTF. The CDR3 DNA reads as TGTGCTAGTGGTTTGAGCGCGGGCGGGTCGTATGGCTACACCTTC.

CDR3 sequence (DNA): TGCGCCAGCAGCTTGGGGGGGGCCGACTACGAGCAGTACTTC. It specifies CASSLGGADYEQYF. J is TRBJ2-7 and V is TRBV5-1; D assignment may be TRBD1 or TRBD2 (6 bases each). Germline V gene sequence: CDR1 SGHRS, CDR2 YFSETQ. The germline V and J ends were trimmed by 0 bases and 3 bases, with 10 bases remaining between them. The CDR3 runs to 14 residues.

The rearrangement joins TRBV7-3 to TRBJ1-1; D ambiguous. Trimming shortened V by 1 base and J by 7 bases, and 7 bases separated the two germline ends. The CDR3 contains 12 residues. Germline CDR1 is SGHTA and CDR2 is FQGTGA. CDR3 DNA sequence: TGTGCCAGCAGCTTAAGAGTCGGTGAAGCTTTCTTT. It specifies CASSLRVGEAFF.

This clonotype was seen a few times. At one of its ends the junction is not consistent with the germline gene, which may arise from a read error. The CDR3 nucleotides are TGTGCCATCACTGAGGCCAGCCCTACAGGGGAGCTGTTTTTT. Its translation: CAITEASPTGELFF. This chain connects TRBV10-3 to TRBJ2-2; D is uncertain. This CDR3 is built from 14 residues. Germline V gene lookup returns CDR1 ENHRY and CDR2 SYGVKD.

Worth noting for this clonotype: The CDR3 does not end in the conserved phenylalanine or tryptophan, so this is likely a read error. This chain uses TRBV5-1 with TRBJ2-4; 7 positions match TRBD1. Germline CDR1 is SGHRS and CDR2 is YFSETQ. V gave up 3 bases and J gave up 0 bases; unmatched junction bases: 6. The CDR3 runs 16 residues. Here the CDR3 DNA reads TGCGCCAGCAGCTGGGGGACAGATCTAGCCAAAAACATTCAGTACCTC. Protein product: CASSWGTDLAKNIQYL.

This clonotype was counted between two and nine times. The chain carries TRBV7-2 and TRBJ1-1; D unclear. CDR3 length: 12 residues. Per the germline V gene, CDR1 is SGHTA and CDR2 is FQGNSA. The germline V and J ends were trimmed by 3 bases and 0 bases, with 2 bases remaining between them. CDR3 nucleotides: TGTGCCAGCAGCTTCATGAACACTGAAGCTTTCTTT. Its protein is CASSFMNTEAFF.

The gene calls are TRBV4-3 and TRBJ2-7; either TRBD1 or TRBD2 may supply D (5 bases each). The CDR3 covers 14 residues. V was cut by 2 bases and J by 2 bases, with 10 bases left in between. Germline V gene sequence: CDR1 LGHNA, CDR2 YSLEER. The CDR3 here is CASSQRDGPYEQYF. Written as DNA, the CDR3 is TGCGCCAGCAGCCAACGGGACGGACCCTACGAGCAGTACTTC.

This clonotype was detected ten times or more. The chain couples TRBV5-6 to TRBJ2-5; 8 positions agree with TRBD1. The V and J ends lost 4 bases and 6 bases, in that order; junction bases with no gene match: 8. The germline gives CDR1 SGHDT, CDR2 YYEEEE. The CDR3 consists of 14 residues. The CDR3 reads CASSTTGTGQTQYF. The CDR3 bases are TGTGCCAGCAGCACCACCGGGACAGGCCAGACCCAGTACTTC.

This chain connects TRBV20-1 to TRBJ1-2, with D unresolved. Trimming pared 3 bases from V and 3 bases from J, leaving 8 bases between. CDR3 length equals 12 residues. CDR1 is DFQATT and CDR2 is SNEGSKA in the germline V gene (reference sequence). This CDR3 is CSASQAYYGYTF. In nucleotides, the CDR3 is TGCAGTGCTAGCCAGGCCTACTATGGCTACACCTTC.

This clonotype was detected a few times. This CDR3 reads CASSAGLALYQETQYF. CDR3 coding DNA: TGTGCCAGCAGTGCCGGACTAGCGCTGTACCAAGAGACCCAGTACTTC. The chain combines TRBV6-1 with TRBJ2-5; 9 nucleotides line up with TRBD2. The CDR3 is 16 amino acids. V shed 4 bases and J 0 bases; nucleotides not matched to a gene: 6. From germline, CDR1 is MNHNS and CDR2 SASEGT.